These 27 T cell receptor beta chains originate from one sample sequenced in a study of T-cell reconstitution after alpha-beta-depleted transplantation in children. Unique molecular identifiers were incorporated when the TCRbeta library was constructed. MiXCR was run by TCRdb on the PCR reads, yielding one entry per CDR3 protein. The data show just over 200,000 distinct CDR3 sequences, roughly 8.1% seen once. The sample in question was PBMCs, mostly from graft donor cells, obtained 360 days after TCRalphabeta/CD19-depleted stem cell transplant. All receptors come from a male patient under 10 years old who had a stem cell transplant for acute myeloid leukemia, so the T cells may come from the graft donor.

With regard to this clonotype: A clone one base away is much larger, so this may be a read error. The chain recombines TRBV20-1 with TRBJ1-2, with D possibly matching TRBD1 (6 bases). V lost 7 bases to trimming and J lost 4 bases, with 16 bases between them. CDR1 and CDR2 (germline): DFQATT, SNEGSKA (reference sequence). There are 13 residues in the CDR3. This CDR3 reads CSGSSGGLYGYTF. The DNA of the CDR3 is TGCAGTGGTAGTTCTGGGGGCCTCTATGGCTACACCTTC.

This chain joins TRBV24-1 and TRBJ2-2; D is uncertain. The germline gives CDR1 KGHDR, CDR2 SFDVKD. CDR3 length equals 15 residues. V was clipped by 5 bases and J by 1 base, with 10 bases between them. In DNA form, the CDR3 reads TGTGCCACCAGTGCCGGCCCGGGGAACACCGGGGAGCTGTTTTTT. Its translation is CATSAGPGNTGELFF.

V gene TRBV7-9 combines with J gene TRBJ2-5; unclear D gene. The CDR3 extends over 12 amino acids. Germline CDR1 reads SEHNR; CDR2 reads FQNEAQ (reference sequence). The V and J ends lost 6 bases and 3 bases respectively, with 8 bases between them. The DNA of the CDR3 is TGTGCCAGCAGTTTTCTCAAAGAGACCCAGTACTTC. This gives the protein CASSFLKETQYF.

This clonotype was counted only a few times. This chain uses TRBV3-1 with TRBJ2-1; 11 bases match TRBD1. CDR1 is LGHDT, CDR2 YNNKEL, per germline (reference sequence). This CDR3 is built from 18 residues. V trimming: 2 bases; J trimming: 1 base; junction bases outside the gene matches: 7. The CDR3 DNA is TGTGCCAGCAGCCAAAGGACAGGGGGCGCAGATTCCTACAATGAGCAGTTCTTC. Translated, it gives CASSQRTGGADSYNEQFF.

This clonotype was found a few times. Compared with germline, one end of the junction differs, possibly owing to a read error. The rearrangement joins TRBV27 to TRBJ2-1; no clear D. The CDR3 is 14 residues long. Germline V CDR1 and CDR2: MNHEY, SMNVEV (reference sequence). CDR3: CASSFRDSNNEQFF. CDR3 DNA sequence: TGTGCCAGCAGTTTCCGAGACTCCAACAATGAGCAGTTCTTC.

V and J are TRBV5-1 and TRBJ2-5; perhaps TRBD1 as D (5 bases). V lost 2 bases, J lost 3 bases, and 17 bases lay in between. The CDR3 totals 16 residues. Germline lookup yields CDR1 SGHRS and CDR2 YFSETQ. CDR3 residues: CASSFVLTTREETQYF. DNA of the CDR3: TGCGCCAGCAGCTTTGTCCTAACCACCAGGGAAGAGACCCAGTACTTC.

CDR3 nucleotides: TGTGCCAGCAGTTCGATAGCGGGGGGCCAAGAGACCCAGTACTTC. The encoded protein is CASSSIAGGQETQYF. The genes are TRBV12-3 or TRBV12-4 and TRBJ2-5; 10 bases match TRBD2. V gave up 4 bases and J gave up 1 base; unmatched junction bases: 3. The CDR3 contains 15 residues.

This clonotype was seen many times. This rearrangement joins TRBV5-1 to TRBJ2-3, with TRBD2 matching over 12 bases. Germline lookup yields CDR1 SGHRS and CDR2 YFSETQ. Trimming cost V 1 base and J 4 bases; bases outside gene matches: 4. The CDR3 loop spans 16 amino acids. CDR3 region: CASSLLTSGRSDTQYF. As DNA, the CDR3 is TGCGCCAGCAGCTTGTTAACTAGCGGGAGGTCAGATACGCAGTATTTT.

This clonotype came up a few times. The genes are TRBV4-3 and TRBJ2-7; 8 bases match TRBD2. Germline V gene lookup returns CDR1 LGHNA and CDR2 YSLEER. This CDR3 region has 18 residues. V was clipped by 4 bases and J by 0 bases; unmatched bases: 14. The CDR3 region is CASSRHPLAGISSYEQYF. The CDR3 DNA sequence: TGCGCCAGCAGCCGCCACCCGCTAGCGGGCATTAGCTCCTACGAGCAGTACTTC.

The chain recombines TRBV12-3 or TRBV12-4 with TRBJ2-1; no clear D. V lost 1 base and J lost 8, with 12 bases in between. This CDR3 is 14 amino acids long. The CDR3 reads CASSLGLSRDEQFF. The CDR3 region has the DNA TGTGCCAGCAGTTTAGGGCTCAGCCGCGATGAGCAGTTCTTC.

The chain uses TRBV9 and TRBJ2-6, with 7 bases fitting TRBD1. The CDR3 totals 17 residues. The germline gives CDR1 SGDLS, CDR2 YYNGEE. Trimming cost V 0 bases and J 5 bases; bases outside gene matches: 8. CDR3 region: CASSVGIRGQRANVLTF. The CDR3 DNA follows: TGTGCCAGCAGCGTAGGAATCCGGGGACAGAGGGCCAACGTCCTGACTTTC.

This clonotype was detected a few times. The chain is built from TRBV5-1 and TRBJ2-7; the D is unclear. Germline V gene data show CDR1 as SGHRS and CDR2 as YFSETQ. This CDR3 has 16 amino acids. Trimming left V 1 base short and J 6 bases short, with 20 bases between. The CDR3: CASSLPTELRRCEQYV. The CDR3, as DNA: TGCGCCAGCAGCTTGCCAACAGAGCTCCGAAGGTGCGAGCAGTACGTC.

This clonotype was counted many times. The rearrangement links TRBV25-1 to TRBJ1-1; 9 bases map to TRBD1. This CDR3 is 15 amino acids long. Germline-derived CDR1 and CDR2 are MGHDK and SYGVNS. J gave up 10 bases and V 4 bases, and 13 bases lay outside the gene matches. The CDR3 sequence: CASSVTSGGTGRAFF. The CDR3, as DNA: TGTGCCAGCAGTGTTACATCCGGTGGGACAGGGAGAGCTTTCTTT.

The J gene is TRBJ2-4, the V gene TRBV7-8; D remains ambiguous. Trimming stripped 2 bases from V and 7 bases from J, with 3 bases between. This CDR3 region has 11 residues. Germline values: CDR1 SGHVS, CDR2 FQNEAQ. The DNA of the CDR3 is TGTGCCAGCAGCTTATGGAACATTCAGTACTTC. Translating it yields CASSLWNIQYF.

The J gene is TRBJ2-2, the V gene TRBV30; the D is unclear. Looked up from germline, CDR1 is GTSNPN and CDR2 is SVGIG (reference sequence). The CDR3 totals 12 residues. Trimming removed 1 base at V and 8 bases at J, with 8 bases between. The DNA of the CDR3 is TGTGCCTGGAGTGGGCCTGGGGGGGAGCTGTTTTTT. Encoded protein: CAWSGPGGELFF.

This clonotype was seen a handful of times. This chain connects TRBV15 to TRBJ1-1, with TRBD1 matching 10 bases. This CDR3 contains 16 residues. The trim removed 2 bases at V and 7 bases at J, leaving 10 bases unmatched. Germline-derived CDR1 and CDR2 are LNHNV and YYDKDF (reference sequence). As DNA, the CDR3 is TGTGCCACCAGCAGAACCCCGGGACAGGGGTTGGGTGAAGCTTTCTTT. Residues: CATSRTPGQGLGEAFF. The entire variable domain, with the rest obtained from reference TRBV15 and TRBJ1-1, is as follows: DAMVIQNPRYQVTQFGKPVTLSCSQTLNHNVMYWYQQKSSQAPKLLFHYYDKDFNNEADTPDNFQSRRPNTSFCFLDIRSPGLGDTAMYLCATSRTPGQGLGEAFFGQGTRLTVV.

This clonotype was seen ten or more times. The chain carries TRBV29-1 and TRBJ1-4; D gene ambiguous. The V gene's germline CDR1 is SQVTM and CDR2 ANQGSEA. The CDR3 runs 13 residues. Trimming stripped 2 bases from V and 3 bases from J, with 7 bases between. CDR3 coding DNA: TGCAGCGTTGAATGGGCAGCTAATGAAAAACTGTTTTTT. Amino acids: CSVEWAANEKLFF.

In its sample, this clonotype was seen many times. The chain joins TRBV10-3 to TRBJ2-5; possible D gene TRBD1, 5 bases. CDR3 length equals 13 residues. Germline CDR1 ENHRY, CDR2 SYGVKD. Trimming stripped 3 bases from V and 2 bases from J, with 7 bases between. The CDR3 DNA reads as TGTGCCATCAGTGAAGGGGTTCAAGAGACCCAGTACTTC. It translates to CAISEGVQETQYF.

Ten or more counts support this clonotype. V usage is TRBV20-1 and J usage is TRBJ2-6; 9 nucleotides agree with TRBD1. Trimming removed 4 bases from V and 2 bases from J; junction bases left unmatched: 6. Germline lookup yields CDR1 DFQATT and CDR2 SNEGSKA (reference sequence). The CDR3 sequence is 16 residues long. CDR3 DNA: TGCAGTGCTAAAACAACAGGGGGCGCTGGGGCCAACGTCCTGACTTTC. As protein: CSAKTTGGAGANVLTF.

This clonotype turned up a few times. Mismatch with germline at one junction end may stem from a read error. V is TRBV4-1 and J is TRBJ1-2; TRBD1 aligns across 9 bases. The CDR3 consists of 12 residues. CDR1 MGHRA and CDR2 YSYEKL come from the germline V gene. The CDR3 is CASSPGTGTLSF. In DNA form, the CDR3 reads TGCGCCAGCAGCCCAGGGACAGGGACCCTCTCCTTC.

This clonotype was observed at least ten times. V is TRBV20-1 and J is TRBJ2-2; possible D gene TRBD1, 5 bases. V was cut by 3 bases and J by 1 base, with 9 bases left in between. The CDR3 length is 14 residues. Germline lookup yields CDR1 DFQATT and CDR2 SNEGSKA (reference sequence). The CDR3, as DNA: TGCAGTGCTAGCCAGACAGTGAACACCGGGGAGCTGTTTTTT. Translated: CSASQTVNTGELFF.

There are a few counts of this clonotype. The genes are TRBV5-5 and TRBJ1-1; D gene ambiguous. Germline V gene lookup returns CDR1 SGHKS and CDR2 YYEKEE (reference sequence). CDR3 length: 13 residues. V was clipped by 0 bases and J by 4 bases, with 7 bases between them. CDR3 DNA sequence: TGTGCCAGCAGCTTGGGGGCGATCACTGAAGCTTTCTTT. Encoded protein: CASSLGAITEAFF.

On this clonotype: An end of the junction does not agree with germline; a read error may underlie this. This chain connects TRBV7-9 to TRBJ2-1; 9 bases line up with TRBD1. CDR3 length: 11 amino acids. Germline CDR1 reads SEHNR; CDR2 reads FQNEAQ (reference sequence). The CDR3 loop reads CASSKGTGSLF. CDR3 in DNA: TGTGCCAGCAGCAAAGGGACAGGGAGTCTCTTC. Full variable domain (outside the CDR3, taken from reference TRBV7-9 and TRBJ2-1): DTGVSQNPRHKITKRGQNVTFRCDPISEHNRLYWYRQTLGQGPEFLTYFQNEAQLEKSRLLSDRFSAERPKGSFSTLEIQRTEQGDSAMYLCASSKGTGSLFGPGTRLTVL.

This clonotype was observed at least ten times. The chain carries TRBV18 and TRBJ1-4; TRBD1 might be the D (6 bases). CDR3 length: 19 residues. The germline gives CDR1 KGHSH, CDR2 LQKENI. The V and J ends lost 3 bases and 4 bases respectively, with 24 bases between them. CDR3 amino acids: CASSPNPGALTGNNEKLFF. The CDR3 nucleotides are TGTGCCAGCTCACCCAATCCGGGAGCCCTGACAGGAAATAATGAAAAACTGTTTTTT.

This clonotype was found a few times. The chain is built from TRBV6-5 and TRBJ1-1; weak D call: TRBD1 (6 bases). With 2 bases removed from V and 5 bases from J, the gap between germline ends came to 12 bases. The germline gives CDR1 MNHEY, CDR2 SVGAGI. The CDR3 runs to 14 residues. CDR3 sequence: CASSYVGGRTEAFF. Here the CDR3 DNA reads TGTGCCAGCAGTTACGTTGGGGGGCGGACTGAAGCTTTCTTT.

This clonotype was recorded at least ten times. The gene calls are TRBV12-3 or TRBV12-4 and TRBJ1-1; 8 bases fit TRBD1. The CDR3 contains 15 residues. Unmatched junction bases numbered 2, after V lost 2 bases and J lost 0 bases. The CDR3 DNA reads as TGTGCCAGCAGTTTATGGGACAGGTTGAACACTGAAGCTTTCTTT. Residues: CASSLWDRLNTEAFF.

A few counts support this clonotype. This chain's CDR3 is CASSKTQQGLNTGELFF. Written as DNA, the CDR3 is TGCGCCAGCAGTAAGACACAACAGGGGCTGAACACCGGGGAGCTGTTTTTT. This chain connects TRBV5-1 to TRBJ2-2, with 7 bases lining up with TRBD1. This CDR3 has 17 residues. Germline CDR1 SGHRS, CDR2 YFSETQ. J lost 1 base, V lost 5 bases, and 11 bases had no gene match.